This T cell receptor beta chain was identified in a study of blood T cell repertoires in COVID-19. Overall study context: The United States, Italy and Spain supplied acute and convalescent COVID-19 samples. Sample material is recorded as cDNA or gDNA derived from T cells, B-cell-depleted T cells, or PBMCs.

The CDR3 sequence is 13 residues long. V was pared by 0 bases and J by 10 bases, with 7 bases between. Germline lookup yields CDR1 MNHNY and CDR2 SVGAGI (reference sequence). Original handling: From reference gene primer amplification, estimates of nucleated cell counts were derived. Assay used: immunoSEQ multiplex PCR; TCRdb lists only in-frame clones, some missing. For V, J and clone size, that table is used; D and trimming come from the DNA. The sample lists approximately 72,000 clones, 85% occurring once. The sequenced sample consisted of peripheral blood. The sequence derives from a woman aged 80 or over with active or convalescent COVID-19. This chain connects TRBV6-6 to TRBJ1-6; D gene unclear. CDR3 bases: TGTGCCAGCAGTTACTCCGATGAGTCACCCCTCCACTTT. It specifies CASSYSDESPLHF.